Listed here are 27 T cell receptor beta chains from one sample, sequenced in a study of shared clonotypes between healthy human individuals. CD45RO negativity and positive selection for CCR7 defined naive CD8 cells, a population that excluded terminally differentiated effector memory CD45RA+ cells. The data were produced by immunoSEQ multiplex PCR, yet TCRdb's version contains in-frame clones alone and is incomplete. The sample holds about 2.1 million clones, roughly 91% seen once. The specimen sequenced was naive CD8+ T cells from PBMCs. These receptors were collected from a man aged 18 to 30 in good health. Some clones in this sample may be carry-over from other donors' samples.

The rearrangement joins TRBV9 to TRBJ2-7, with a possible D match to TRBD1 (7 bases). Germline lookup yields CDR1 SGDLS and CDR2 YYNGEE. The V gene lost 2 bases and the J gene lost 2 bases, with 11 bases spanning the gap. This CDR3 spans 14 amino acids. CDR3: CASSVTGEAYEQYF. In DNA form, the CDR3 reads TGTGCCAGCAGCGTTACAGGGGAGGCCTACGAGCAGTACTTC.

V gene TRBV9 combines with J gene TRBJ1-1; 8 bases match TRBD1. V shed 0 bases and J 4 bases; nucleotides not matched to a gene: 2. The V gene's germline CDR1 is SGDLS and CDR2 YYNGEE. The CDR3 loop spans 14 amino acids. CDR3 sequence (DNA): TGTGCCAGCAGCGTAGGACAGGGGAGCACTGAAGCTTTCTTT. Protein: CASSVGQGSTEAFF.

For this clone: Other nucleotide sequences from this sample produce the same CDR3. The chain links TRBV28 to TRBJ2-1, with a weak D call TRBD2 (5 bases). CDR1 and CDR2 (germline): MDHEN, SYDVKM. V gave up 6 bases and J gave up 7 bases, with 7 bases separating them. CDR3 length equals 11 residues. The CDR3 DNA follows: TGTGCCAGCAGGCGGACTAATGAGCAGTTCTTC. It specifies CASRRTNEQFF.

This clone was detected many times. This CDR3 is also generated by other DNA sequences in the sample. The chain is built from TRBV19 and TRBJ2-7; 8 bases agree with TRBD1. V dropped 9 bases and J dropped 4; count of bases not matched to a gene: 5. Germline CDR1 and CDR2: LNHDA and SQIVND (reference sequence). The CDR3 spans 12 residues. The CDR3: CASGQGWYEQYF. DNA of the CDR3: TGTGCCAGCGGACAGGGTTGGTACGAGCAGTACTTC.

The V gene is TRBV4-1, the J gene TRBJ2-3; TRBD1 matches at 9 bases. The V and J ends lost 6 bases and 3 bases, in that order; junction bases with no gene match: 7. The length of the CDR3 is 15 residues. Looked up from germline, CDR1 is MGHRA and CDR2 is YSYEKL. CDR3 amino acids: CASRGQGGRTDTQYF. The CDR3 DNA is TGCGCCAGCAGGGGACAGGGAGGGAGAACAGATACGCAGTATTTT.

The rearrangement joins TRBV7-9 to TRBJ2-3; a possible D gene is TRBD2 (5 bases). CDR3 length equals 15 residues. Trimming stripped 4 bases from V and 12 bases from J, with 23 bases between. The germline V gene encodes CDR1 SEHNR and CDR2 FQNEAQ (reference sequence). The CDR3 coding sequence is TGTGCCAGCAGCTCACACCGGGAACTTAACGAGAGACAGTATTTT. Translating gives CASSSHRELNERQYF. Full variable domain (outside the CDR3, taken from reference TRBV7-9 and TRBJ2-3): DTGVSQNPRHKITKRGQNVTFRCDPISEHNRLYWYRQTLGQGPEFLTYFQNEAQLEKSRLLSDRFSAERPKGSFSTLEIQRTEQGDSAMYLCASSSHRELNERQYFGPGTRLTVL.

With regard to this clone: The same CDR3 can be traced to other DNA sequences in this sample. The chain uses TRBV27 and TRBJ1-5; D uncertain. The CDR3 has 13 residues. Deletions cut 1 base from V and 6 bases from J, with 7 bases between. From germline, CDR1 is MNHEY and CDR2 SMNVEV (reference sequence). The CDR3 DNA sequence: TGTGCCAGCAGTTTATTGGGAGGTCAGCCCCAGCATTTT. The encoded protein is CASSLLGGQPQHF.

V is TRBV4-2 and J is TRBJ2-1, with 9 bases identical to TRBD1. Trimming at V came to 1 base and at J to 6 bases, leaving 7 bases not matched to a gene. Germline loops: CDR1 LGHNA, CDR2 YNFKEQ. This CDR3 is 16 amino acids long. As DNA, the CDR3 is TGTGCCAGCAGCCAAGGGACCCAGACAGGGGGCAATGAGCAGTTCTTC. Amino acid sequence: CASSQGTQTGGNEQFF.

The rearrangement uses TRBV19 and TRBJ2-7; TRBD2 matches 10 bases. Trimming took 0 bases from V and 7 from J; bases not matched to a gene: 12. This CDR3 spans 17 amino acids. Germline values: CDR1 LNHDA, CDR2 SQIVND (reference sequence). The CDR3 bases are TGTGCCAGTAGTATAGATTTGGCTAGCGGGAGATCGGGGGAGCAGTACTTC. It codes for CASSIDLASGRSGEQYF.

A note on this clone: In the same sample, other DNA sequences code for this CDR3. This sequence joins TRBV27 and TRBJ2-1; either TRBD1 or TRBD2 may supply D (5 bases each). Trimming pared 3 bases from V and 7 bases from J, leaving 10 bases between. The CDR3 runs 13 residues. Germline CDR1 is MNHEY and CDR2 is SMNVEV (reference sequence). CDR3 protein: CASSFGGGNEQFF. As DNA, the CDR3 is TGTGCCAGCAGTTTTGGGGGTGGGAATGAGCAGTTCTTC.

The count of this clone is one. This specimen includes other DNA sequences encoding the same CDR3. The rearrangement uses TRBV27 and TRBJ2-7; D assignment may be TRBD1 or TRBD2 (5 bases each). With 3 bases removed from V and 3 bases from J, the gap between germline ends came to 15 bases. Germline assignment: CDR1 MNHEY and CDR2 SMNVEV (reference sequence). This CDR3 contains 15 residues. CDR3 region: CASSLRGTGRYEQYF. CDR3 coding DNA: TGTGCCAGCAGTTTGAGAGGGACGGGACGCTACGAGCAGTACTTC.

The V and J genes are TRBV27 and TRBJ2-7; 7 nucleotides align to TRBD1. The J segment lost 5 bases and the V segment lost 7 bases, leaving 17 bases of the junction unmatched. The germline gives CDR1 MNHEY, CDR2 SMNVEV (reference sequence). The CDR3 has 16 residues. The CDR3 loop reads CASTPRPRQGRDEQYF. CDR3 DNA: TGTGCCAGCACACCAAGACCCAGACAGGGAAGGGACGAGCAGTACTTC.

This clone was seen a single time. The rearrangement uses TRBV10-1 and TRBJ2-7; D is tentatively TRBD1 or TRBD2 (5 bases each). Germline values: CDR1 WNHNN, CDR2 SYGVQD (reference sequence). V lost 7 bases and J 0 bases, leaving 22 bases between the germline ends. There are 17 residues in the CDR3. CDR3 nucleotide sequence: TGCGCCAGCACTACTGTACCGGGACCAGCCCACTCCTACGAGCAGTACTTC. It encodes CASTTVPGPAHSYEQYF.

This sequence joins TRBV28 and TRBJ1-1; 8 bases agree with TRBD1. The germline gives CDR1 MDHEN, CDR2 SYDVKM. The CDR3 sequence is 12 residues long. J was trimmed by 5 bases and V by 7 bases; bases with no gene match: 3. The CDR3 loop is CASKHRGTEAFF. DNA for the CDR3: TGTGCCAGCAAACACAGGGGGACTGAAGCTTTCTTT.

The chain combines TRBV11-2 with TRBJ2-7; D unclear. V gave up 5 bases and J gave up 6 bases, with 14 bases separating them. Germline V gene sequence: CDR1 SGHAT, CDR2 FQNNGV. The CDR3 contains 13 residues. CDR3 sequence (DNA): TGTGCCAGCAGCCCCGCGGAGTTCCGCGAGCAGTACTTC. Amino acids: CASSPAEFREQYF.

The CDR3 DNA reads TGTGCCAGCTTAAGCGGGATGGCGACTCTCTTGGAGACCCAGTACTTC. Protein sequence: CASLSGMATLLETQYF. This chain links TRBV11-2 with TRBJ2-5; 7 nucleotides agree with TRBD2. With 8 bases clipped from V and 5 bases from J, the junction kept 17 bases outside the gene matches. This CDR3 is built from 16 residues. Looked up from germline, CDR1 is SGHAT and CDR2 is FQNNGV.

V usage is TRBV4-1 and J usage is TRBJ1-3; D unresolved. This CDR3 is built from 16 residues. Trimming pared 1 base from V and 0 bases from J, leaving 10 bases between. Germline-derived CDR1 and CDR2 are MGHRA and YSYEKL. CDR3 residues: CASSQVGRPSGNTIYF. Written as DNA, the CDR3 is TGCGCCAGCAGCCAAGTTGGCAGGCCCTCTGGAAACACCATATATTTT.

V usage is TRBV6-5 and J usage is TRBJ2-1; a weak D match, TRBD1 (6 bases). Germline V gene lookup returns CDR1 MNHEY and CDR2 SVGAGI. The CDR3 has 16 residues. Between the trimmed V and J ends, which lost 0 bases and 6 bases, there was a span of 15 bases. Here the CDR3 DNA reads TGTGCCAGCAGTTACTCTCTGGGGGCGGTGCTCAATGAGCAGTTCTTC. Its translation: CASSYSLGAVLNEQFF.

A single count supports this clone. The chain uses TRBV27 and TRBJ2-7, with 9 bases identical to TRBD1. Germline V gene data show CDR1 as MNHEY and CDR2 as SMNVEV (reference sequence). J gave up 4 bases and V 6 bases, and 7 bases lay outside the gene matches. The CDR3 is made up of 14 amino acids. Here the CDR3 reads CASRTETGGYEQYF. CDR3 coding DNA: TGTGCCAGCAGGACGGAGACAGGGGGGTACGAGCAGTACTTC.

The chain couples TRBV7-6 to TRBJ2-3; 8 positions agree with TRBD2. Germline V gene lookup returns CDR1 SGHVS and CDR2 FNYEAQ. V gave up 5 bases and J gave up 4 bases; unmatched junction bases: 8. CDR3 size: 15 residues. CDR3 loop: CASSLEREISDTQYF. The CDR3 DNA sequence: TGTGCCAGCAGCCTAGAGCGGGAGATTTCAGATACGCAGTATTTT.

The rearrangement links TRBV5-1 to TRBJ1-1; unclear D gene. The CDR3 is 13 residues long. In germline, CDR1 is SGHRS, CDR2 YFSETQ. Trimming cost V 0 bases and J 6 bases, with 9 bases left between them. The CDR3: CASSLVGFAEAFF. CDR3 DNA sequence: TGCGCCAGCAGCTTGGTAGGGTTCGCTGAAGCTTTCTTT.

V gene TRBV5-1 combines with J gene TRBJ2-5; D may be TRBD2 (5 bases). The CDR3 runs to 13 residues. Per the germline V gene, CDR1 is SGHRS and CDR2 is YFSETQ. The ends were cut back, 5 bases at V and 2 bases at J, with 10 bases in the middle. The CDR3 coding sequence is TGCGCCAGCAGGACGGGATTTCAAGAGACCCAGTACTTC. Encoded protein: CASRTGFQETQYF.

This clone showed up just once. CDR3 DNA sequence: TGTGCCAGTAGTATGGGGGGGCGGATCGCCGGGGAGCTGTTTTTT. Amino acids: CASSMGGRIAGELFF. V is TRBV19 and J is TRBJ2-2, with TRBD2 as a possible D gene (7 bases). Trimming pared 3 bases from V and 6 bases from J, leaving 14 bases between. The CDR3 length is 15 residues. The germline CDR1 and CDR2 sequences are LNHDA and SQIVND (reference sequence).

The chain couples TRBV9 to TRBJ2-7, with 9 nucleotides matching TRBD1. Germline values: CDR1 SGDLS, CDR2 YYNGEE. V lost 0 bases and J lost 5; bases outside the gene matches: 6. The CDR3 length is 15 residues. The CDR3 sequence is CASSVGRTGAHEQYF. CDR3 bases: TGTGCCAGCAGCGTAGGCCGGACAGGGGCCCACGAGCAGTACTTC.

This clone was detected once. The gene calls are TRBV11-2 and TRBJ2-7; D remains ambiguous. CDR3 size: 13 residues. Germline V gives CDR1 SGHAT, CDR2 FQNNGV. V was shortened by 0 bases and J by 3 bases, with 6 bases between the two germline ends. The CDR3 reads CASSLDLGYEQYF. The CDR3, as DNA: TGTGCCAGCAGCTTAGATCTAGGCTACGAGCAGTACTTC.

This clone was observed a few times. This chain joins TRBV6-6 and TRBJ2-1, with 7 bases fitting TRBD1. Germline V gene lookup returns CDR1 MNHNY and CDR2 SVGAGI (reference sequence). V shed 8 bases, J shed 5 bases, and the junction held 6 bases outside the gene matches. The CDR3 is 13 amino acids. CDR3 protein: CASSSGGDNEQFF. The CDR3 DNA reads TGTGCCAGCTCGTCAGGGGGTGACAATGAGCAGTTCTTC.

This chain's CDR3 is CASSQEWDRGRGEQFF. The CDR3 DNA follows: TGTGCCAGCAGCCAAGAATGGGACAGGGGTCGAGGTGAGCAGTTCTTC. This chain uses TRBV4-2 with TRBJ2-1; 10 nucleotides agree with TRBD1. V gave up 0 bases and J gave up 9 bases; unmatched junction bases: 8. Germline V CDR1 and CDR2: LGHNA, YNFKEQ. The CDR3 extends over 16 amino acids.